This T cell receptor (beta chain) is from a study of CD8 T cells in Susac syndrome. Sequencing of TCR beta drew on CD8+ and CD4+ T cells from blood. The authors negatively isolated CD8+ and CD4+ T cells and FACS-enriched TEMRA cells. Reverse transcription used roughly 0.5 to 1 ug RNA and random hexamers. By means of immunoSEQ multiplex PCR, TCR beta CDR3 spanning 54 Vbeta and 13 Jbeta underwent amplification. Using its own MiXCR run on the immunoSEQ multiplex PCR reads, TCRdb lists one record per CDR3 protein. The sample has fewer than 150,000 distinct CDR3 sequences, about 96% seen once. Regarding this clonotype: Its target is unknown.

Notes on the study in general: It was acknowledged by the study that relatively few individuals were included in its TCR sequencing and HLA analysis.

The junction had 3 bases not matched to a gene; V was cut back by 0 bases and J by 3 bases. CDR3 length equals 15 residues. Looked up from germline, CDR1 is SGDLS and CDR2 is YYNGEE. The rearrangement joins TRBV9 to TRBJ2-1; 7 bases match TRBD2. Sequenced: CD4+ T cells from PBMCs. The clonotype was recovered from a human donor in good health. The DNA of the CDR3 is TGTGCCAGCAGCGTAGTGGCGGGAGACTACAATGAGCAGTTCTTC. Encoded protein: CASSVVAGDYNEQFF.